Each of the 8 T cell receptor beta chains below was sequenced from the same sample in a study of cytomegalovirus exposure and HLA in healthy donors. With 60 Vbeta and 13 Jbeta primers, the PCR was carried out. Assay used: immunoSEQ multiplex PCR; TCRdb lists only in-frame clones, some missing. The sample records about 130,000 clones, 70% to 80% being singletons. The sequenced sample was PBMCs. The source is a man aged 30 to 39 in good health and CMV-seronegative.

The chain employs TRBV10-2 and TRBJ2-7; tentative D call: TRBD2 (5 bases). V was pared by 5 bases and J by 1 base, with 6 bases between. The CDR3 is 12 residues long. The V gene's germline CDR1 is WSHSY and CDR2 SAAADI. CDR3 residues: CASSSGSYEQYF. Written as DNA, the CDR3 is TGCGCCAGCAGTTCGGGGTCCTACGAGCAGTACTTC.

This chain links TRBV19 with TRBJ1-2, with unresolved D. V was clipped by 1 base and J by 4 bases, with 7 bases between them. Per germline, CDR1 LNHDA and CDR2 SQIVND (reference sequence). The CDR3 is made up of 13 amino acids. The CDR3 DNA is TGTGCCAGTAGTATAGGTTCAGGCTATGGCTACACCTTC. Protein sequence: CASSIGSGYGYTF.

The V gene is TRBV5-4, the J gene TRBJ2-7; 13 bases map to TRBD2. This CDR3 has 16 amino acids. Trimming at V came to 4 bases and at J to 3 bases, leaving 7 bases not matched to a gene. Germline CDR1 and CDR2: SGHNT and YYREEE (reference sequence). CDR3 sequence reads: CASSPGGTSGNYEQYF. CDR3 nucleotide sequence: TGTGCCAGCAGCCCGGGGGGGACTAGCGGGAACTACGAGCAGTACTTC.

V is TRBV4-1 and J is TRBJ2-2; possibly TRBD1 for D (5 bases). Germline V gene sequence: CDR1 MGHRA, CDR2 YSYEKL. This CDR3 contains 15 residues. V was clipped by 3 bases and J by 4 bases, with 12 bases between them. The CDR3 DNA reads TGCGCCAGCAGCCATACAGGACACCGCACCGGGGAGCTGTTTTTT. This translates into CASSHTGHRTGELFF.

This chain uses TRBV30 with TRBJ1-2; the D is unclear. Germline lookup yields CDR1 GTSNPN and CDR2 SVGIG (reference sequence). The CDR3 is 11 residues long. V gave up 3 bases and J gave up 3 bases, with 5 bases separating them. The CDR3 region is CAWRLDYGYTF. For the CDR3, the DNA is TGTGCCTGGAGACTTGACTATGGCTACACCTTC.

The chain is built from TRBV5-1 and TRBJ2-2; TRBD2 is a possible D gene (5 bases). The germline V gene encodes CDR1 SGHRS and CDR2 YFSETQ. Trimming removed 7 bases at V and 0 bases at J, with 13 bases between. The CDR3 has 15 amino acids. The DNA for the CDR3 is TGCGCCAGCTTTCTGGAGGAAGCGAACACCGGGGAGCTGTTTTTT. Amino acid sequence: CASFLEEANTGELFF.

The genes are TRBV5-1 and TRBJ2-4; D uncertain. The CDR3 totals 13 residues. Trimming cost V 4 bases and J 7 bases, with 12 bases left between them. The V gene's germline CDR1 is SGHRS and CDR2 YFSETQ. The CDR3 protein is CASSPYPENIQYF. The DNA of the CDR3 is TGCGCCAGCAGCCCCTACCCGGAGAACATTCAGTACTTC.

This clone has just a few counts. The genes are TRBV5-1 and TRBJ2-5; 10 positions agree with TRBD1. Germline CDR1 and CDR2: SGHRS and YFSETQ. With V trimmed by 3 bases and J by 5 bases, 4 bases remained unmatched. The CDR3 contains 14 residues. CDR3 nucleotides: TGCGCCAGCAGCTCGACAGGGGGCTGGGAGACCCAGTACTTC. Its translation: CASSSTGGWETQYF.